This T cell receptor (beta chain) was recorded in a study of vaccination effects on CD4 cells after COVID-19. In the ViraFEST assay, antigen-specific CD4+ clonotypes were identified by expansion after peptide-pool stimulation. Following culture for 9 to 11 days, CD4+ T cells were isolated. Nobody among the vaccine recipients had prior SARS-CoV-2 infection (nucleocapsid antibodies were negative). A half-medium replacement with IL-2 medium was carried out on days 3 and 7. For this clone: Its antigen is not identified.

Data came from immunoSEQ multiplex PCR; TCRdb stores just in-frame clones and leaves some out. The table lists about 40,000 clones, under 70% of them singletons. Study-level points and caveats: By a late point after vaccination, infection- and vaccine-induced clones had shrunk markedly through clonal contraction.

The V and J ends lost 5 bases and 2 bases, in that order; junction bases with no gene match: 9. This CDR3 comprises 16 residues. Per germline, CDR1 SGHVS and CDR2 FNYEAQ. The chain recombines TRBV7-6 with TRBJ2-5, with 9 bases matching TRBD1. The source material was CD4+ T cells from PBMCs cultured with SARS-CoV-2 spike peptides, sampled before COVID-19 vaccination. This TCR came from a human donor who received a COVID-19 vaccine. CDR3: CASSTPRTGAQETQYF. In DNA form, the CDR3 reads TGTGCCAGCAGCACCCCGCGGACAGGGGCACAAGAGACCCAGTACTTC. Using reference TRBV7-6 and TRBJ2-5 for the parts outside the CDR3, the full variable domain is GAGVSQSPRYKVTKRGQDVALRCDPISGHVSLYWYRQALGQGPEFLTYFNYEAQQDKSGLPNDRFSAERPEGSISTLTIQRTEQRDSAMYRCASSTPRTGAQETQYFGPGTRLLVL.